The 7 T cell receptor beta chains below were found in one sample sequenced in a study of shared clonotypes between healthy human individuals. TCRdb's table, derived via immunoSEQ multiplex PCR, lists solely in-frame clones and lacks some. The sample records roughly 2 million clones, 85% to 95% being singletons. Specimen: naive CD4+ T cells sorted from blood. The subset was: CD45RA+ positively selected. The receptors shown here come from a man between 18 and 35 years old in good health.

Of note for this clone: This specimen includes other DNA sequences encoding the same CDR3. The chain links TRBV6-5 to TRBJ2-4; D is perhaps TRBD2 (5 bases). Germline values: CDR1 MNHEY, CDR2 SVGAGI. V lost 0 bases, J lost 0 bases, and 9 bases lay in between. The CDR3 has 16 amino acids. Here the CDR3 reads CASSYSSGLAKNIQYF. As DNA, the CDR3 is TGTGCCAGCAGTTACTCTTCAGGACTAGCCAAAAACATTCAGTACTTC.

This chain connects TRBV4-3 to TRBJ2-7; no definite D call. Trimming cost V 0 bases and J 0 bases, with 6 bases left between them. The germline V gene encodes CDR1 LGHNA and CDR2 YSLEER. The CDR3 totals 14 residues. The chain's CDR3 is CASSQDTASYEQYF. CDR3 coding DNA: TGCGCCAGCAGCCAAGATACGGCCTCCTACGAGCAGTACTTC.

A single count supports this clone. Other nucleotide sequences from this sample produce the same CDR3. V is TRBV30 and J is TRBJ1-3; unclear D gene. V was cut by 0 bases and J by 1 base, with 7 bases left in between. The CDR3 is 14 amino acids. Germline V gene lookup returns CDR1 GTSNPN and CDR2 SVGIG (reference sequence). The chain's CDR3 is CAWSVQGSGNTIYF. In DNA form, the CDR3 reads TGTGCCTGGAGTGTACAAGGTTCTGGAAACACCATATATTTT.

The CDR3 coding sequence is TGCGCCAGCAGCCAAGAAAGGTGGGAAGTCTACGAGCAGTACTTC. Translating it yields CASSQERWEVYEQYF. The gene calls are TRBV4-3 and TRBJ2-7; no reliable D call. This CDR3 contains 15 residues. In germline, CDR1 is LGHNA, CDR2 YSLEER. V lost 0 bases and J lost 3, with 12 bases in between.

V is TRBV18 and J is TRBJ2-7; D may match TRBD1 or TRBD2 (5 bases each). Trimming stripped 4 bases from V and 0 bases from J, with 13 bases between. The germline CDR1 and CDR2 sequences are KGHSH and LQKENI. The CDR3 extends over 15 amino acids. In nucleotides, the CDR3 is TGTGCCAGCTCACTGGGACGGGACCTCTCCTACGAGCAGTACTTC. Protein product: CASSLGRDLSYEQYF.

This sequence joins TRBV19 and TRBJ1-1; maybe TRBD1 (6 bases). The CDR3 covers 12 residues. With 7 bases removed from V and 4 bases from J, the gap between germline ends came to 10 bases. Germline loops: CDR1 LNHDA, CDR2 SQIVND (reference sequence). Written as DNA, the CDR3 is TGTGCCAGTACGGGAGGGGGCACTGAAGCTTTCTTT. It is translated as CASTGGGTEAFF.

The chain has TRBV6-5 and TRBJ1-4, with D unclear. The CDR3 sequence is 15 residues long. The germline V gene encodes CDR1 MNHEY and CDR2 SVGAGI. V was clipped by 6 bases and J by 0 bases, with 11 bases between them. The CDR3 region has the DNA TGTGCCAGCAGACTCCTATATGCAACTAATGAAAAACTGTTTTTT. Its translation is CASRLLYATNEKLFF.